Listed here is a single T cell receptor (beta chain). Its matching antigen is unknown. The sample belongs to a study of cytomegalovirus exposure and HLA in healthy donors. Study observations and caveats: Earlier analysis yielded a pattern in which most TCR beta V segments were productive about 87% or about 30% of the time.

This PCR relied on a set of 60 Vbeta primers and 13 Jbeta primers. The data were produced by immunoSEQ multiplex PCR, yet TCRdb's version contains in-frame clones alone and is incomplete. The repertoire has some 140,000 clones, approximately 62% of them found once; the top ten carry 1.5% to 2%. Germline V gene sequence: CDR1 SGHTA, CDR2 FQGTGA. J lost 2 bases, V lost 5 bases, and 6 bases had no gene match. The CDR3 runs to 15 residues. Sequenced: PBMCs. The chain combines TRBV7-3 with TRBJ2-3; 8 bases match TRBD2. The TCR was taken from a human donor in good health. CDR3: CASSPRGGATDTQYF. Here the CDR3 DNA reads TGTGCCAGCAGCCCTCGGGGGGGGGCCACAGATACGCAGTATTTT.